One sample yielded the 31 T cell receptor beta chains listed below, sequenced in a study of blood T cell repertoires in COVID-19. Assay: immunoSEQ multiplex PCR; the TCRdb copy retains only in-frame clones and omits some. The sample lists 95,000 to 150,000 clones, 74% occurring once. Sequencing input: peripheral blood. These receptors were collected from a man in his 60s with acute or convalescent COVID-19.

This clone has more than one count but fewer than ten. V gene TRBV6-5 combines with J gene TRBJ2-3; 8 positions match TRBD2. CDR1 and CDR2 (germline): MNHEY, SVGAGI. The CDR3 runs 14 residues. Trimming cost V 6 bases and J 3 bases; bases outside gene matches: 5. Here the CDR3 reads CASRKRGNTDTQYF. The CDR3 DNA reads TGTGCCAGCAGAAAGCGGGGGAATACAGATACGCAGTATTTT.

This clone came up many times. The chain carries TRBV19 and TRBJ2-7, with 7 bases lining up with TRBD2. Germline values: CDR1 LNHDA, CDR2 SQIVND (reference sequence). The junction had 9 bases not matched to a gene; V was cut back by 3 bases and J by 10 bases. The CDR3 is 13 residues long. CDR3: CASSIRLAVIQYF. The CDR3 nucleotides are TGTGCCAGTAGTATCAGGCTAGCGGTTATCCAGTACTTC.

CDR3 residues: CSATQEIHTEAFF. Here the CDR3 DNA reads TGCAGCGCCACACAGGAGATTCACACTGAAGCTTTCTTT. The chain employs TRBV29-1 and TRBJ1-1; possibly TRBD1 for D (5 bases). Germline-derived CDR1 and CDR2 are SQVTM and ANQGSEA. Trimming shortened V by 7 bases and J by 3 bases, and 15 bases separated the two germline ends. This CDR3 has 13 residues.

CDR3 coding DNA: TGCGCCAGCAGCCAACTAGCGAACTATGGGGTGGAGACCCAGTACTTC. It translates to CASSQLANYGVETQYF. This rearrangement joins TRBV5-1 to TRBJ2-5; 7 nucleotides align to TRBD2. Germline loops: CDR1 SGHRS, CDR2 YFSETQ. This CDR3 is built from 16 residues. V shed 4 bases and J 5 bases; nucleotides not matched to a gene: 14.

V gene TRBV7-2 combines with J gene TRBJ2-3; 11 positions agree with TRBD2. Germline loops: CDR1 SGHTA, CDR2 FQGNSA. The CDR3 spans 15 residues. The trim removed 6 bases at V and 4 bases at J, leaving 6 bases unmatched. In nucleotides, the CDR3 is TGTGCCAGCAGAGTTAGCGGGGGGGCGGCAGATACGCAGTATTTT. Translating it yields CASRVSGGAADTQYF.

The chain links TRBV7-8 to TRBJ2-3; 11 bases map to TRBD2. The CDR3 sequence is 17 residues long. The V gene end was trimmed by 1 base and the J gene end by 2 bases; junction bases not matched to a gene: 5. CDR1 SGHVS and CDR2 FQNEAQ come from the germline V gene. The CDR3 bases are TGTGCCAGCAGCTTAGTTGTAGCGGGAGGGTTCACAGATACGCAGTATTTT. This codes for CASSLVVAGGFTDTQYF. Drawing the rest from reference TRBV7-8 and TRBJ2-3, the complete variable domain is GAGVSQSPRYKVAKRGQDVALRCDPISGHVSLFWYQQALGQGPEFLTYFQNEAQLDKSGLPSDRFFAERPEGSVSTLKIQRTQQEDSAVYLCASSLVVAGGFTDTQYFGPGTRLTVL.

CDR3 nucleotides: TGTGCCAGCAGCTTGGGTATTCAAGCGGGGGGAGGCGAGCAGTACTTC. Translating it yields CASSLGIQAGGGEQYF. The chain joins TRBV5-5 to TRBJ2-7; the match to TRBD2 covers 9 bases. The CDR3 is 16 amino acids. CDR1 is SGHKS, CDR2 YYEKEE, per germline (reference sequence). Unmatched junction bases numbered 10, after V lost 0 bases and J lost 6 bases. Filled out from reference TRBV5-5 and TRBJ2-7, the complete variable domain reads DAGVTQSPTHLIKTRGQQVTLRCSPISGHKSVSWYQQVLGQGPQFIFQYYEKEERGRGNFPDRFSARQFPNYSSELNVNALLLGDSALYLCASSLGIQAGGGEQYFGPGTRLTVT.

J is TRBJ1-1 and V is TRBV11-2; possible D gene TRBD1, 5 bases. Looked up from germline, CDR1 is SGHAT and CDR2 is FQNNGV. This CDR3 is 13 amino acids long. V lost 5 bases to trimming and J lost 5 bases, with 12 bases between them. In nucleotides, the CDR3 is TGTGCCAGCAGCCCAGGGATATTAACTGAAGCTTTCTTT. Translation: CASSPGILTEAFF.

This clone was recorded at least ten times. This rearrangement joins TRBV6-4 to TRBJ1-2, with TRBD1 matching 8 bases. Looked up from germline, CDR1 is MRHNA and CDR2 is SNTAGT. There are 14 residues in the CDR3. J gave up 4 bases and V 4 bases, and 5 bases lay outside the gene matches. CDR3 nucleotides: TGTGCCAGCAGTGTCGGACAGGGCAGCTATGGCTACACCTTC. Translation: CASSVGQGSYGYTF.

The chain carries TRBV11-2 and TRBJ2-1; TRBD2 agrees at 9 bases. This CDR3 spans 19 amino acids. After removal of 1 base from V and 3 bases from J, the junction contained 13 bases not matched to a gene. Germline CDR1 reads SGHAT; CDR2 reads FQNNGV. This CDR3 reads CASSLVWGSGGPLYNEQFF. CDR3 nucleotide sequence: TGTGCCAGCAGCTTAGTGTGGGGCAGCGGGGGGCCTCTCTACAATGAGCAGTTCTTC. The full variable domain, in which reference TRBV11-2 and TRBJ2-1 provide the parts outside the CDR3, is EAGVAQSPRYKIIEKRQSVAFWCNPISGHATLYWYQQILGQGPKLLIQFQNNGVVDDSQLPKDRFSAERLKGVDSTLKIQPAKLEDSAVYLCASSLVWGSGGPLYNEQFFGPGTRLTVL.

CDR3 amino acids: CSVVGAGATEAFF. The DNA for the CDR3 is TGCAGCGTTGTCGGCGCGGGGGCCACTGAAGCTTTCTTT. The V and J genes are TRBV29-1 and TRBJ1-1; a possible D gene is TRBD1 (6 bases). With 4 bases removed from V and 4 bases from J, the gap between germline ends came to 13 bases. The CDR3 loop spans 13 amino acids. Looked up from germline, CDR1 is SQVTM and CDR2 is ANQGSEA. Combining the CDR3 with reference TRBV29-1 and TRBJ1-1 gives the whole variable domain SAVISQKPSRDICQRGTSLTIQCQVDSQVTMMFWYRQQPGQSLTLIATANQGSEATYESGFVIDKFPISRPNLTFSTLTVSNMSPEDSSIYLCSVVGAGATEAFFGQGTRLTVV.

This chain connects TRBV27 to TRBJ1-2; D not certain. From germline, CDR1 is MNHEY and CDR2 SMNVEV (reference sequence). The CDR3 has 14 residues. With 5 bases removed from V and 3 bases from J, the gap between germline ends came to 13 bases. The CDR3 loop reads CASSPRSGYYGYTF. CDR3 bases: TGTGCCAGCAGTCCGCGGTCCGGATACTATGGCTACACCTTC.

V is TRBV10-1 and J is TRBJ2-1; no reliable D call. The CDR3 is 12 amino acids. V dropped 4 bases and J dropped 7 bases, with 8 bases sitting between them. Germline CDR1 is WNHNN and CDR2 is SYGVQD (reference sequence). The CDR3 DNA sequence: TGCGCCAGCAGTGCCCAGTTGAATGAGCAGTTCTTC. Its translation: CASSAQLNEQFF.

CDR3 sequence reads: CASSLQGSQPQHF. Written as DNA, the CDR3 is TGCGCCAGCAGCTTACAGGGAAGTCAGCCCCAGCATTTT. This chain joins TRBV5-1 and TRBJ1-5, with D maybe TRBD1 (6 bases). Germline values: CDR1 SGHRS, CDR2 YFSETQ. CDR3 length: 13 amino acids. Trimming took off 2 bases at V and 6 bases at J, with 9 bases between the two ends.

This clone turned up a few times. The final CDR3 position lacks the conserved phenylalanine or tryptophan, pointing to a likely read error. No DNA is shown, since the ends of the CDR3 on it are uncertain; the CDR3 is the one TCRdb lists. The CDR3: CAISEDLPSGPSYEN. The V gene is TRBV10-3, the J gene TRBJ1-2; TRBD1, the D gene given by the table, was not confirmed from the DNA. From germline, CDR1 is ENHRY and CDR2 SYGVKD. Inclusive of both ends, the CDR3 amounts to 15 amino acids.

This chain uses TRBV11-1 with TRBJ2-2; a possible D gene is TRBD1 (6 bases). The germline V gene has CDR1 SGHAT and CDR2 FQDESV (reference sequence). Trimming removed 2 bases from V and 6 bases from J, with 10 bases in between. The CDR3 runs 14 residues. The CDR3 protein is CASSLQGKSGELFF. In nucleotides, the CDR3 is TGTGCCAGCAGCTTACAGGGGAAGTCCGGGGAGCTGTTTTTT.

This clone appeared a single time. The V call is TRBV11-2, the J call TRBJ1-3; unclear D gene. The V gene's germline CDR1 is SGHAT and CDR2 FQNNGV. The V end lost 4 bases, the J end lost 10 bases, and 14 bases lay between the germline ends. The CDR3 extends over 13 amino acids. The CDR3 bases are TGTGCCAGCAGCTATACACGGGTCGGGACCATATATTTT. Translation gives CASSYTRVGTIYF.

The J gene is TRBJ2-1, the V gene TRBV11-2, with 8 positions matching TRBD2. CDR3 size: 15 residues. With V trimmed by 3 bases and J by 9 bases, 10 bases remained unmatched. CDR1 is SGHAT, CDR2 FQNNGV, per germline. CDR3 coding DNA: TGTGCCAGCAGCTTGACTAGCGCGGTCCCAGCTGAGCAGTTCTTC. It encodes CASSLTSAVPAEQFF.

This sequence joins TRBV10-3 and TRBJ1-2, with 8 bases fitting TRBD1. V shed 10 bases and J 5 bases; nucleotides not matched to a gene: 18. In germline, CDR1 is ENHRY, CDR2 SYGVKD. This CDR3 comprises 16 residues. The CDR3 bases are TGTGCCAGCAAGGGCCAAAGACAGGGGTCGGAGTATGGCTACACCTTC. Protein sequence: CASKGQRQGSEYGYTF.

Many counts were recorded for this clone. This chain joins TRBV6-1 and TRBJ1-5; D may be TRBD1 (6 bases). The V gene's germline CDR1 is MNHNS and CDR2 SASEGT. V shed 3 bases and J shed 4 bases, with 16 bases lying between them. The CDR3 has 16 amino acids. For the CDR3, the DNA is TGTGCCAGCAGTGAGGTACAGGGTTGGGAGAATCAGCCCCAGCATTTT. Protein: CASSEVQGWENQPQHF.

The chain has TRBV11-3 and TRBJ1-6; TRBD1 aligns across 8 bases. The ends lost 1 base at V and 5 bases at J; junction bases unmatched: 4. Germline V lookup: CDR1 SGHNT, CDR2 YENEEA. The CDR3 loop spans 16 amino acids. CDR3: CASSLAPGGDNSPLHF. Here the CDR3 DNA reads TGTGCCAGCAGCTTAGCGCCAGGGGGCGATAATTCACCCCTCCACTTT. Together with reference TRBV11-3 and TRBJ1-6, the CDR3 gives the full variable domain: EAGVVQSPRYKIIEKKQPVAFWCNPISGHNTLYWYLQNLGQGPELLIRYENEEAVDDSQLPKDRFSAERLKGVDSTLKIQPAELGDSAVYLCASSLAPGGDNSPLHFGNGTRLTVT.

The V call is TRBV7-6, the J call TRBJ1-2; the D gene is possibly TRBD1 (6 bases). Per germline, CDR1 SGHVS and CDR2 FNYEAQ. V was shortened by 2 bases and J by 0 bases, with 16 bases between the two germline ends. The CDR3 is made up of 17 amino acids. CDR3 sequence reads: CASSLFLPWTANYGYTF. CDR3 DNA: TGTGCCAGCAGCTTATTCCTCCCTTGGACAGCTAACTATGGCTACACCTTC.

This chain links TRBV6-5 with TRBJ2-1, with D possibly being TRBD2 (5 bases). The CDR3 sequence is 14 residues long. V lost 5 bases, J lost 1 base, and 9 bases lay in between. Germline-derived CDR1 and CDR2 are MNHEY and SVGAGI. CDR3 sequence (DNA): TGTGCCAGCAGTAGAGGGTTATCCTACAATGAGCAGTTCTTC. Protein sequence: CASSRGLSYNEQFF.

The V call is TRBV19, the J call TRBJ2-1; no definite D call. V gave up 4 bases and J gave up 0 bases, with 10 bases separating them. From germline, CDR1 is LNHDA and CDR2 SQIVND (reference sequence). This CDR3 is 15 amino acids long. The CDR3 reads CASSNSLGSYNEQFF. Written as DNA, the CDR3 is TGTGCCAGTAGTAACAGTTTAGGCTCCTACAATGAGCAGTTCTTC.

The chain is built from TRBV9 and TRBJ1-2; 9 nucleotides agree with TRBD1. Germline V lookup: CDR1 SGDLS, CDR2 YYNGEE. The trim removed 2 bases at V and 12 bases at J, leaving 5 bases unmatched. The CDR3 is made up of 12 amino acids. The DNA of the CDR3 is TGTGCCAGCAGCGTGGAAGGGACAGGGAACACCTTC. Protein sequence: CASSVEGTGNTF.

This chain connects TRBV4-1 to TRBJ2-3; TRBD2 matches 12 bases. The germline V gene encodes CDR1 MGHRA and CDR2 YSYEKL. V gave up 0 bases and J gave up 7 bases; unmatched junction bases: 8. The CDR3 covers 17 residues. The CDR3 sequence: CASSQEKSLAGGNTQYF. Here the CDR3 DNA reads TGCGCCAGCAGCCAAGAAAAGTCGCTAGCGGGGGGGAATACGCAGTATTTT.

This clone was detected only once. The chain combines TRBV12-5 with TRBJ1-1; D unclear. Trimming took off 7 bases at V and 1 base at J, with 16 bases between the two ends. This CDR3 is 15 amino acids long. From germline, CDR1 is LGHNT and CDR2 FRNRAP. CDR3 nucleotide sequence: TGTGCTAGTGTTACCGAATCGGGGAGGAACACTGAAGCTTTCTTT. Amino acid sequence: CASVTESGRNTEAFF.

There are a few counts of this clone. DNA of the CDR3: TGTGCCAGCAGTGAAAGGGGGACAGGGAGGGCCTTTGAAAAACTGTTTTTT. Protein: CASSERGTGRAFEKLFF. The chain combines TRBV6-1 with TRBJ1-4; TRBD1 aligns across 9 bases. There are 17 residues in the CDR3. Per the germline V gene, CDR1 is MNHNS and CDR2 is SASEGT. V was clipped by 2 bases and J by 7 bases; unmatched bases: 11.

This chain connects TRBV27 to TRBJ1-2; no clear D. V lost 2 bases to trimming and J lost 6 bases, with 22 bases between them. Germline assignment: CDR1 MNHEY and CDR2 SMNVEV (reference sequence). The CDR3 contains 17 residues. In DNA form, the CDR3 reads TGTGCCAGCAGTTTACGTTTTAAGGGTTTAGAGGGCGATGGCTACACCTTC. Encoded protein: CASSLRFKGLEGDGYTF.

The V gene is TRBV3-1 (or the pseudogene TRBV3-2), the J gene TRBJ1-6; 9 bases map to TRBD1. The length of the CDR3 is 16 residues. CDR1 and CDR2 (germline): LGHDT, YNNKEL (reference sequence). The V gene end was trimmed by 5 bases and the J gene end by 2 bases; junction bases not matched to a gene: 4. For the CDR3, the DNA is TGTGCCAGCAGCGGCCGACAGGGGGCCTATAATTCACCCCTCCACTTT. Translated, it gives CASSGRQGAYNSPLHF.

The rearrangement joins TRBV7-9 to TRBJ1-6; D call uncertain. CDR1 SEHNR and CDR2 FQNEAQ come from the germline V gene (reference sequence). V dropped 3 bases and J dropped 7 bases, with 4 bases sitting between them. This CDR3 has 12 residues. The CDR3 nucleotides read TGTGCCAGCAGCTTTATCAATTCACCCCTCCACTTT. Residues: CASSFINSPLHF.